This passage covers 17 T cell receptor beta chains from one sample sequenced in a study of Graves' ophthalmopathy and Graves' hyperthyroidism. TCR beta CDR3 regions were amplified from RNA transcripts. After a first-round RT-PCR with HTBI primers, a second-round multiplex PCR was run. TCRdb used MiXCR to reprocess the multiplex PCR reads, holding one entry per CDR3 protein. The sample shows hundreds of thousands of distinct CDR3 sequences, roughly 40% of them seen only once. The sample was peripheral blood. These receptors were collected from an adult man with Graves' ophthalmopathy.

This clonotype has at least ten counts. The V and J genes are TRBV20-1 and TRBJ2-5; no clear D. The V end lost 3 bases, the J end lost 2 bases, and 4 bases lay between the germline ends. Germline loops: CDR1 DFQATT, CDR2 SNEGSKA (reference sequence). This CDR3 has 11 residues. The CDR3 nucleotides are TGCAGTGCTAGCGGTCAAGAGACCCAGTACTTC. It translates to CSASGQETQYF.

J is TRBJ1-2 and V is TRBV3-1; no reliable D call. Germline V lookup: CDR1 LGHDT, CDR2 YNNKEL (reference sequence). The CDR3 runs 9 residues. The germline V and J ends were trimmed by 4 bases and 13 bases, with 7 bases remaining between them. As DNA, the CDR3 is TGTGCCAGCAGCCCCCCCGTCACCTTC. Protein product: CASSPPVTF.

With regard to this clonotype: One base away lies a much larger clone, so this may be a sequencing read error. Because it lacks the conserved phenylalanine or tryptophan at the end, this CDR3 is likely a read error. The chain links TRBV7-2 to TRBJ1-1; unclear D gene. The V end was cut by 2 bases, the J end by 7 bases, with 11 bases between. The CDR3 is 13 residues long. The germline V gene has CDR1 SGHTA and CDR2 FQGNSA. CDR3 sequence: CASSLSREHEAFV. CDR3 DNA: TGTGCCAGCAGCTTATCGCGGGAACATGAAGCTTTCGTT.

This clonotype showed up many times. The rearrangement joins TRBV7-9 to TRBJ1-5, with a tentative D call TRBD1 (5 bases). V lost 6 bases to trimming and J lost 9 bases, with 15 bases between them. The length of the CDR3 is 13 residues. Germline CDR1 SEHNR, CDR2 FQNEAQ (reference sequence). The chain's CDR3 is CASSVAGGAPQHF. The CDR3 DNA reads TGTGCCAGCAGTGTGGCAGGCGGGGCGCCCCAGCATTTT.

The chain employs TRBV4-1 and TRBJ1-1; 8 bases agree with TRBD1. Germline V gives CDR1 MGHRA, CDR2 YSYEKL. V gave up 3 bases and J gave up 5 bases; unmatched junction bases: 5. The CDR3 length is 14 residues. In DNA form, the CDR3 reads TGCGCCAGCAGCCACAGACAGGGGTGTACTGAAGCTTTCTTT. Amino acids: CASSHRQGCTEAFF.

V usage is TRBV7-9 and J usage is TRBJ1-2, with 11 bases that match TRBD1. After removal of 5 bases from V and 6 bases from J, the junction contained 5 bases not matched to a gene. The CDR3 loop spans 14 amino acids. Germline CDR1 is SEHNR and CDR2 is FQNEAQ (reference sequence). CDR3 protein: CASSTDRGLNGYTF. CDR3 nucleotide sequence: TGTGCCAGCAGCACGGACAGGGGGCTTAATGGCTACACCTTC.

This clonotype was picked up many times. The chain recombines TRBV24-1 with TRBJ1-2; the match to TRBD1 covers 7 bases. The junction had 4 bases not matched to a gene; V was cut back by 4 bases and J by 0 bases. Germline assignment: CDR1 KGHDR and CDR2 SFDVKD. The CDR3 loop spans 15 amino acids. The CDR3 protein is CATSDRQGPNYGYTF. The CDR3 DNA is TGTGCCACCAGTGACCGACAGGGCCCTAACTATGGCTACACCTTC.

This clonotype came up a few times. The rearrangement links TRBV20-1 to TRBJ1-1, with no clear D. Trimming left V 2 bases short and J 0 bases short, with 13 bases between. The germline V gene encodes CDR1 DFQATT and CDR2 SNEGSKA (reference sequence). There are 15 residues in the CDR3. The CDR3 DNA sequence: TGCAGTGCTAGACAATTGTGGGGAATGAACACTGAAGCTTTCTTT. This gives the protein CSARQLWGMNTEAFF.

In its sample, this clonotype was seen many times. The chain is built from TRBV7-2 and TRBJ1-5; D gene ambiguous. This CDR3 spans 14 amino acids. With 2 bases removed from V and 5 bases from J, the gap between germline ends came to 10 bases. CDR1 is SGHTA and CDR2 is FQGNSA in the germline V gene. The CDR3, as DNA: TGTGCCAGCAGCTTAATCCCCAGGTATCAGCCCCAGCATTTT. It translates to CASSLIPRYQPQHF.

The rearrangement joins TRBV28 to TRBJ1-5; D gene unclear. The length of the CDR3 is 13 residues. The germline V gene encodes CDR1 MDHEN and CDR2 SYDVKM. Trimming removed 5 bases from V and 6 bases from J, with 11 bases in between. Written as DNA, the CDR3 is TGTGCCAGCAGTGCCAAAACCTTTCAGCCCCAGCATTTT. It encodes CASSAKTFQPQHF.

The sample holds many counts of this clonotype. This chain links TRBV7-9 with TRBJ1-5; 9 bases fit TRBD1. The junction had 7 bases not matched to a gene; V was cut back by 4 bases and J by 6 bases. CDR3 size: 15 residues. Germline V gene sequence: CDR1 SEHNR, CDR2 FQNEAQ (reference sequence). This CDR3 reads CASSSGTGLGQPQHF. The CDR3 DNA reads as TGTGCCAGCAGCTCCGGGACAGGGCTGGGTCAGCCCCAGCATTTT.

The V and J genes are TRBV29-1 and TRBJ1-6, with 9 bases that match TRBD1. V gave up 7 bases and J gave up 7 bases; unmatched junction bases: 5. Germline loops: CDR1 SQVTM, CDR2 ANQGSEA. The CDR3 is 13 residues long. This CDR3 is CSGDRGYNSPLHF. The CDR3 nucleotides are TGCAGCGGAGACAGGGGGTACAATTCACCCCTCCACTTT.

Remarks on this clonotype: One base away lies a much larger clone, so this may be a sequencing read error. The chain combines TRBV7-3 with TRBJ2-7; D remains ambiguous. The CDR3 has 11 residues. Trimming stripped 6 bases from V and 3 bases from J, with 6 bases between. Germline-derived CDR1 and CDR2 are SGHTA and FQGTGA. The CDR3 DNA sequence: TGTGCCAGCAGTCGCATCTACGAGCAGTACTTC. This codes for CASSRIYEQYF.

This CDR3 reads CASSPTQGAAYEQYF. As DNA, the CDR3 is TGTGCCAGCAGTCCCACACAGGGGGCCGCCTACGAGCAGTACTTC. The chain joins TRBV25-1 to TRBJ2-7; 9 bases align to TRBD1. Looked up from germline, CDR1 is MGHDK and CDR2 is SYGVNS. The CDR3 consists of 15 residues. J lost 2 bases, V lost 5 bases, and 7 bases had no gene match.

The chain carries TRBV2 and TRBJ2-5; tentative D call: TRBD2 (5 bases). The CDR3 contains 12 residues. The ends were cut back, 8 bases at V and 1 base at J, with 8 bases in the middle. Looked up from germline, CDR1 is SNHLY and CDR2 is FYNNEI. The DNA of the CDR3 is TGTGCCAGCCGCGGGTTCCAAGAGACCCAGTACTTC. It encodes CASRGFQETQYF.

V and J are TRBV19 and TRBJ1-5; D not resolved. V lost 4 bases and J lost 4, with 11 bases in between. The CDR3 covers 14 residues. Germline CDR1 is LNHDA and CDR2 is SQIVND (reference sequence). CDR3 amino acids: CASSTRTENQPQHF. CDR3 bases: TGTGCCAGTAGTACAAGGACCGAAAATCAGCCCCAGCATTTT.

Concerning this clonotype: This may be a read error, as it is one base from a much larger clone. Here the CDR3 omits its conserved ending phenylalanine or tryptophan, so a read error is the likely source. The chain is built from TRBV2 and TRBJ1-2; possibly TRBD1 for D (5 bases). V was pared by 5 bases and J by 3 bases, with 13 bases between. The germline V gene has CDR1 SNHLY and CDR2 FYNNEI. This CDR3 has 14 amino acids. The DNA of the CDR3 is TGTGCCAGCAGTTTTGGGGCAGGCGACTATGGCTACACCTCC. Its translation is CASSFGAGDYGYTS.